Here is one TCR beta chain with its context. Its antigen is still unknown. The CDR3 contains 14 residues. Deletions cut 3 bases from V and 2 bases from J, with 13 bases between. Germline V gene data show CDR1 as DFQATT and CDR2 as SNEGSKA (reference sequence). These data belong to a study of response to subunit inactivated influenza vaccine. Study-wide results and limits: Each seasonal influenza vaccination recruits few new T cells, the authors suggested.

From the RT-PCR reads, TCRdb called clonotypes with MiXCR, one entry per CDR3 protein. The profile shows a few hundred thousand distinct CDR3 sequences, 7.2% of them singletons. The chain combines TRBV20-1 with TRBJ2-5; maybe TRBD2 (7 bases). The sequencing used PBMCs from blood, collected around 25 months after vaccination. The sequence was obtained from a man in his fifties or sixties who received an inactivated influenza vaccine. The CDR3 DNA sequence: TGCAGTGCTAGTAGGGGGGGTCCTCAAGAGACCCAGTACTTC. As protein: CSASRGGPQETQYF.